These 5 T cell receptor beta chains originate from one sample sequenced in a study of OX40 agonist ivuxolimab in advanced cancers. Only in-frame clones appear in the TCRdb table, and some are missing; sequencing was by immunoSEQ multiplex PCR. The sample records nearly 45,000 clones, less than 85% being singletons. Source: CD4+ or CD8+ T cells sorted from blood, taken in a trial of the OX40 agonist ivuxolimab. Source of these receptors: an adult with an advanced solid tumor such as melanoma, head and neck, liver or kidney cancer.

The CDR3 coding sequence is TGCGCCAGCAGCTCTGCCCTAACCGGACTAGCAGGGCAAAGGGTTGAGCAGTTCTTC. Translation: CASSSALTGLAGQRVEQFF. The chain recombines TRBV5-1 with TRBJ2-1; 8 bases match TRBD2. Trimming removed 3 bases from V and 9 bases from J; junction bases left unmatched: 23. Germline CDR1 reads SGHRS; CDR2 reads YFSETQ. CDR3 length equals 19 residues. Based on the CDR3 plus reference TRBV5-1 and TRBJ2-1, the full variable domain is KAGVTQTPRYLIKTRGQQVTLSCSPISGHRSVSWYQQTPGQGLQFLFEYFSETQRNKGNFPGRFSGRQFSNSRSEMNVSTLELGDSALYLCASSSALTGLAGQRVEQFFGPGTRLTVL.

The chain is built from TRBV2 and TRBJ1-2, with a tentative D call TRBD1 (6 bases). Trimming stripped 6 bases from V and 4 bases from J, with 15 bases between. Germline CDR1 is SNHLY and CDR2 is FYNNEI. The CDR3 consists of 14 residues. The CDR3 loop is CASSTGQLAYGYTF. CDR3 bases: TGTGCCAGCAGCACAGGACAGCTGGCCTATGGCTACACCTTC.

The V gene is TRBV19, the J gene TRBJ2-4; the D gene could be TRBD1 or TRBD2 (5 bases each). This CDR3 has 13 amino acids. From germline, CDR1 is LNHDA and CDR2 SQIVND (reference sequence). Trimming cost V 10 bases and J 10 bases, with 20 bases left between them. The CDR3 loop is CATKGPGRTIQYF. The CDR3 nucleotides read TGTGCCACCAAGGGACCGGGACGAACAATTCAGTACTTC.

The rearrangement links TRBV7-9 to TRBJ1-1; D gene uncertain. This CDR3 is 11 amino acids long. Trimming took 1 base from V and 5 from J, leaving 2 bases between them. In germline, CDR1 is SEHNR, CDR2 FQNEAQ (reference sequence). CDR3 in DNA: TGTGCCAGCAGCTTAGTAACTGAAGCTTTCTTT. Translated: CASSLVTEAFF.

With respect to this clone: The identical CDR3 is also encoded by other nucleotide sequences in the sample. The chain joins TRBV27 to TRBJ2-7, with 11 bases identical to TRBD1. V was pared by 5 bases and J by 7 bases, with 13 bases of the junction left unmatched. The CDR3 spans 16 residues. CDR1 is MNHEY, CDR2 SMNVEV, per germline (reference sequence). CDR3 sequence: CASSQRVGDRGGEQYF. In DNA, the CDR3 is TGTGCCAGCAGTCAAAGGGTGGGGGACAGGGGGGGAGAGCAGTACTTC.